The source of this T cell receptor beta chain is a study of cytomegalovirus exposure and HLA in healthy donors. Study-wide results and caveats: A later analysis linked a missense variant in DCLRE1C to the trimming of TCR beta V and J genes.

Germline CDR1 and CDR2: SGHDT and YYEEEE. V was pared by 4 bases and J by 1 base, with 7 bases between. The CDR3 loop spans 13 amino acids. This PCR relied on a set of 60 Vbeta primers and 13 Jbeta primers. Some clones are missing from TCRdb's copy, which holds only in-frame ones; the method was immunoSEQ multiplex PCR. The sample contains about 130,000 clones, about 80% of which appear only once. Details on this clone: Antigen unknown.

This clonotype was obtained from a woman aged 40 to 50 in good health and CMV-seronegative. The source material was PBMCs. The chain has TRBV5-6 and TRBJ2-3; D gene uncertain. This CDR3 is CASSLPRTDTQYF. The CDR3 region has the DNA TGTGCCAGCAGCCTACCCCGCACAGATACGCAGTATTTT.